The rows below give T cell receptor beta chains drawn from one sample of a study of beta chain features in type 1 diabetes. Sequencing used immunoSEQ multiplex PCR; TCRdb keeps in-frame clones, though not all of them. This repertoire shows 630,000 or so clones, about an eighth found once; its top ten account for approximately 0.043%. The sequenced sample consisted of naive CD4+ T cells from blood. The source is a young man with type 1 diabetes. Both conserved end residues are part of each CDR3. D genes are given only for firm matches. Clone size is shown for a subset of rows, as once, few, many or a class of expanded clone.

D gene: .
J gene: TRBJ2-3
clone size: .
CDR3 length: 12
V gene: TRBV13
CDR3 DNA: TGTGCCAGCAGCGGTCATGGGGATACGCAGTATTTT
CDR3 protein: CASSGHGDTQYF

D gene: TRBD1
J gene: TRBJ2-3
clone size: few
CDR3 length: 16
V gene: TRBV9
CDR3 DNA: TGTGCCAGCAGCGCAACAGGGGGCGGTTTCACAGATACGCAGTATTTT
CDR3 protein: CASSATGGGFTDTQYF

D gene: .
J gene: TRBJ2-7
clone size: few
CDR3 length: 13
V gene: TRBV28
CDR3 DNA: TGTGCCAGCAGTGACGGTGCTAGGGACGAGCAGTACTTC
CDR3 protein: CASSDGARDEQYF

D gene: .
J gene: TRBJ2-6
clone size: .
CDR3 length: 16
V gene: TRBV28
CDR3 DNA: TGTGCCAGCAATGAAGGGGCCATCTCTGGGGCCAACGTCCTGACTTTC
CDR3 protein: CASNEGAISGANVLTF

D gene: .
J gene: TRBJ2-5
clone size: .
CDR3 length: 12
V gene: TRBV7-2
CDR3 DNA: TGTGCCAGCAGCCCATCATTTGCGACCCAGTACTTC
CDR3 protein: CASSPSFATQYF

D gene: .
J gene: TRBJ2-7
clone size: .
CDR3 length: 17
V gene: TRBV4-2
CDR3 DNA: TGTGCCAGCAGCCAAGAGGCGAGGGACACCCTCTCCTACGAGCAGTACTTC
CDR3 protein: CASSQEARDTLSYEQYF

D gene: .
J gene: TRBJ2-3
clone size: .
CDR3 length: 12
V gene: TRBV30
CDR3 DNA: TGTGCCTGGAGGGCAATCACAGATACGCAGTATTTT
CDR3 protein: CAWRAITDTQYF

D gene: TRBD1
J gene: TRBJ1-1
clone size: few
CDR3 length: 16
V gene: TRBV5-1
CDR3 DNA: TGCGCCAGCAGCTCGGGACAGGGCGCCCGAAACACTGAAGCTTTCTTT
CDR3 protein: CASSSGQGARNTEAFF

D gene: .
J gene: TRBJ1-4
clone size: few
CDR3 length: 16
V gene: TRBV4-2
CDR3 DNA: TGTGCCAGCAGCCCCACCGAAGGGCTAGCTAATGAAAAACTGTTTTTT
CDR3 protein: CASSPTEGLANEKLFF

D gene: .
J gene: TRBJ2-3
clone size: .
CDR3 length: 13
V gene: TRBV7-9
CDR3 DNA: TGTGCCAGCAGCTTAGCGCAGACAGATACGCAGTATTTT
CDR3 protein: CASSLAQTDTQYF

D gene: .
J gene: TRBJ1-1
clone size: .
CDR3 length: 13
V gene: TRBV6-5
CDR3 DNA: TGTGCCAGTCACACCAACCCAAACACTGAAGCTTTCTTT
CDR3 protein: CASHTNPNTEAFF

D gene: .
J gene: TRBJ2-3
clone size: .
CDR3 length: 15
V gene: TRBV19
CDR3 DNA: TGTGCCAGTAGTATACCCTCCCTTAGCGGAGATACGCAGTATTTT
CDR3 protein: CASSIPSLSGDTQYF

D gene: .
J gene: TRBJ2-7
clone size: .
CDR3 length: 14
V gene: TRBV6-5
CDR3 DNA: TGTGCCAGCAGTTACGGCCCCAACCCCTACGAGCAGTACTTC
CDR3 protein: CASSYGPNPYEQYF

D gene: .
J gene: TRBJ1-1
clone size: .
CDR3 length: 16
V gene: TRBV4-3
CDR3 DNA: TGCGCCAGCAGCCAAGATTCGGCCTCTGCGCGGACTGAAGCTTTCTTT
CDR3 protein: CASSQDSASARTEAFF

D gene: .
J gene: TRBJ1-1
clone size: few
CDR3 length: 12
V gene: TRBV29-1
CDR3 DNA: TGCAGCGTTGGTGGGCGGTTCTCCGAAGCTTTCTTT
CDR3 protein: CSVGGRFSEAFF

D gene: .
J gene: TRBJ2-6
clone size: .
CDR3 length: 19
V gene: TRBV4-1
CDR3 DNA: TGCGCCAGCAGCCATGATTATGTCGGGCGGACCGAGGGGGCCAACGTCCTGACTTTC
CDR3 protein: CASSHDYVGRTEGANVLTF

D gene: .
J gene: TRBJ1-5
clone size: few
CDR3 length: 13
V gene: TRBV30
CDR3 DNA: TGTGCCTGGAGTTACCGATCTAATCAGCCCCAGCATTTT
CDR3 protein: CAWSYRSNQPQHF

D gene: .
J gene: TRBJ2-1
clone size: .
CDR3 length: 13
V gene: TRBV30
CDR3 DNA: TGTGCCTGGGGGGGGCTGTCCTACAATGAGCAGTTCTTC
CDR3 protein: CAWGGLSYNEQFF

D gene: .
J gene: TRBJ1-2
clone size: .
CDR3 length: 14
V gene: TRBV7-8
CDR3 DNA: TGTGCCAGCAGCTCCCTCACCAGGGCCTATGGCTACACCTTC
CDR3 protein: CASSSLTRAYGYTF

D gene: TRBD1
J gene: TRBJ2-2
clone size: few
CDR3 length: 17
V gene: TRBV7-2
CDR3 DNA: TGTGCCAGCAGCTTATATACAGGGGGCGTCGGCACCGGGGAGCTGTTTTTT
CDR3 protein: CASSLYTGGVGTGELFF

D gene: .
J gene: TRBJ2-5
clone size: few
CDR3 length: 13
V gene: TRBV28
CDR3 DNA: TGTGCCAGCAGCCAGGGGAGAGAAGAGACCCAGTACTTC
CDR3 protein: CASSQGREETQYF

D gene: .
J gene: TRBJ1-1
clone size: few
CDR3 length: 15
V gene: TRBV6-5
CDR3 DNA: TGTGCCAGCAGTTACTCCATCGGAACGGACAGTGAAGCTTTCTTT
CDR3 protein: CASSYSIGTDSEAFF

D gene: TRBD1
J gene: TRBJ1-3
clone size: few
CDR3 length: 14
V gene: TRBV14
CDR3 DNA: TGTGCCAGCAGGCGGACAGGCTCTGGAAACACCATATATTTT
CDR3 protein: CASRRTGSGNTIYF

D gene: TRBD1
J gene: TRBJ2-7
clone size: .
CDR3 length: 15
V gene: TRBV7-2
CDR3 DNA: TGTGCCAGCAGCTCCTACGGGGGACAGGGCTACGAGCAGTACTTC
CDR3 protein: CASSSYGGQGYEQYF